This T cell receptor (beta chain) is from a study of PD-1 blockade in classical Hodgkin lymphoma. At the level of the study: Treatment was intravenous nivolumab, 3 mg/kg every 2 weeks, until progression.

Study results and limitations: The study reported lower baseline TCR diversity in newly diagnosed patients than in healthy donors.

From germline, CDR1 is KGHSH and CDR2 LQKENI. The germline V and J ends were trimmed by 2 bases and 0 bases, with 10 bases remaining between them. The CDR3 has 15 amino acids. TCRdb keeps only in-frame clones here, not all; method: immunoSEQ multiplex PCR. The table records about 34,000 clones, 76% of them present only once. Comment on this clone: No antigen is known for it. Other DNA sequences of this sample code for an identical CDR3.

Each patient experienced a relapse that followed autologous stem cell transplantation, and brentuximab vedotin exposure varied. The TCR was taken from a human donor with classical Hodgkin lymphoma. The sequencing here drew on peripheral blood mononuclear cells (PBMCs), taken before the second cycle of nivolumab. The chain joins TRBV18 to TRBJ1-1; D unclear. CDR3 nucleotide sequence: TGTGCCAGCTCACCAGGCAGGACTATGAACACTGAAGCTTTCTTT. This codes for CASSPGRTMNTEAFF. The whole variable domain, remainder taken from reference TRBV18 and TRBJ1-1, is NAGVMQNPRHLVRRRGQEARLRCSPMKGHSHVYWYRQLPEEGLKFMVYLQKENIIDESGMPKERFSAEFPKEGPSILRIQQVVRGDSAAYFCASSPGRTMNTEAFFGQGTRLTVV.